The 29 T cell receptor beta chains in this list originate from one sample, sequenced in a study of blood T cell repertoires in COVID-19 (dated by TCRdb to the early 2020s). Preparation of the library involved the immunoSEQ multiplex PCR assay. TCRdb obtained this table from immuneACCESS and retained in-frame rearrangements with V and J assigned. These tables miss some clones; where compared with another copy, unresolved V genes account for less than half of the shortfall, and the remainder is unexplained. Recorded for this sample are approximately 250,000 clones; around 83% of them occurred a single time. The biggest ten clones account for approximately 7.4% of the sample. Sequences were obtained from peripheral blood. Source of these receptors: a woman between 45 and 65 years old with acute or convalescent COVID-19.

The chain uses TRBV24-1 and TRBJ2-3, with 7 bases that match TRBD2. This CDR3 has 14 amino acids. CDR1 and CDR2 (germline): KGHDR, SFDVKD. J lost 6 bases, V lost 8 bases, and 10 bases had no gene match. CDR3 loop: CATTTSDGRDTQYF. The CDR3 DNA is TGTGCCACCACTACTAGCGACGGACGGGATACGCAGTATTTT.

J is TRBJ1-5 and V is TRBV30; D gene uncertain. V shed 2 bases and J shed 6 bases, with 14 bases lying between them. This CDR3 has 14 amino acids. The germline CDR1 and CDR2 sequences are GTSNPN and SVGIG (reference sequence). DNA of the CDR3: TGTGCCTGGAGTACGGGTCAAAGAAGTCAGCCCCAGCATTTT. Its protein is CAWSTGQRSQPQHF.

CDR3 sequence: CASSGTSGRGRAGELFF. In nucleotides, the CDR3 is TGTGCCAGCAGTGGGACTAGCGGGAGAGGTAGGGCCGGGGAGCTGTTTTTT. The chain is built from TRBV5-6 and TRBJ2-2; 14 nucleotides match TRBD2. The germline V gene has CDR1 SGHDT and CDR2 YYEEEE. With 5 bases clipped from V and 6 bases from J, the junction kept 9 bases outside the gene matches. The CDR3 extends over 17 amino acids. The whole variable domain, remainder taken from reference TRBV5-6 and TRBJ2-2, is DAGVTQSPTHLIKTRGQQVTLRCSPKSGHDTVSWYQQALGQGPQFIFQYYEEEERQRGNFPDRFSGHQFPNYSSELNVNALLLGDSALYLCASSGTSGRGRAGELFFGEGSRLTVL.

The chain carries TRBV28 and TRBJ2-1; 8 nucleotides line up with TRBD2. V lost 2 bases and J lost 9; bases outside the gene matches: 12. The germline gives CDR1 MDHEN, CDR2 SYDVKM. The CDR3 consists of 16 residues. This CDR3 reads CASSLTLAGGWSEQFF. The CDR3 region has the DNA TGTGCCAGCAGTTTAACGTTGGCGGGAGGATGGAGTGAGCAGTTCTTC.

This clone occurred a few times. The rearrangement links TRBV2 to TRBJ1-1; 7 bases are shared with TRBD1. This CDR3 is 12 amino acids long. J was trimmed by 8 bases and V by 5 bases; bases with no gene match: 5. Germline V gene sequence: CDR1 SNHLY, CDR2 FYNNEI. CDR3 sequence reads: CASSREDREAFF. The CDR3, as DNA: TGTGCCAGCAGTCGAGAGGACAGGGAAGCTTTCTTT.

V and J are TRBV9 and TRBJ2-1; TRBD2 matches 8 bases. V was pared by 4 bases and J by 0 bases, with 9 bases of the junction left unmatched. CDR3 length equals 17 residues. The germline gives CDR1 SGDLS, CDR2 YYNGEE. The CDR3 here is CASSSDLAGHSYNEQFF. The CDR3 DNA reads as TGTGCCAGCAGCTCCGATCTAGCGGGTCACTCCTACAATGAGCAGTTCTTC.

The chain combines TRBV19 with TRBJ2-2; no definite D call. V lost 7 bases and J 2 bases, leaving 14 bases between the germline ends. This CDR3 comprises 15 residues. The germline gives CDR1 LNHDA, CDR2 SQIVND (reference sequence). CDR3 residues: CASTRRTLNTGELFF. The CDR3 bases are TGTGCCAGTACCCGCCGAACTCTTAACACCGGGGAGCTGTTTTTT.

The chain has TRBV28 and TRBJ1-3; 7 bases are shared with TRBD1. Germline lookup yields CDR1 MDHEN and CDR2 SYDVKM. There are 14 residues in the CDR3. The V segment lost 6 bases and the J segment 3 bases; nucleotides outside the gene matches: 5. DNA of the CDR3: TGTGCCAGCAGCAGACAGGGTCATGGAAACACCATATATTTT. Translating gives CASSRQGHGNTIYF.

The V gene is TRBV10-3, the J gene TRBJ1-1; possibly TRBD1 for D (6 bases). The CDR3 loop spans 16 amino acids. Germline lookup yields CDR1 ENHRY and CDR2 SYGVKD. Trimming took 0 bases from V and 2 from J, leaving 13 bases between them. CDR3 DNA sequence: TGTGCCATCAGTGAGTCGTCCGGGACACATAACACTGAAGCTTTCTTT. It translates to CAISESSGTHNTEAFF.

The V call is TRBV4-2, the J call TRBJ2-3; possibly TRBD2 for D (7 bases). This CDR3 region has 16 residues. V was shortened by 4 bases and J by 8 bases, with 22 bases between the two germline ends. Germline assignment: CDR1 LGHNA and CDR2 YNFKEQ. The CDR3 sequence: CASSRSRGADFTTQYF. The DNA of the CDR3 is TGTGCCAGCAGCCGATCTCGGGGGGCAGATTTTACTACGCAGTATTTT.

The sample holds one count of this clone. The chain carries TRBV9 and TRBJ1-2; possibly TRBD1 for D (6 bases). The V end lost 4 bases, the J end lost 4 bases, and 14 bases lay between the germline ends. This CDR3 spans 14 amino acids. CDR1 and CDR2 from the germline V gene are SGDLS and YYNGEE. The CDR3 sequence is CASSPHGGAYGYTF. The CDR3 DNA follows: TGTGCCAGCAGCCCCCATGGGGGGGCCTATGGCTACACCTTC.

This chain uses TRBV5-1 with TRBJ1-1; D is perhaps TRBD1 (5 bases). Germline assignment: CDR1 SGHRS and CDR2 YFSETQ. Trimming left V 5 bases short and J 5 bases short, with 19 bases between. The CDR3 runs 15 residues. CDR3 amino acids: CASRPGVGVETEAFF. CDR3 nucleotide sequence: TGCGCCAGCAGACCGGGGGTCGGGGTGGAAACTGAAGCTTTCTTT.

As regards this clone: Compared with germline, one end of the junction differs, possibly owing to a read error. CDR3 sequence: CARSVLTGDNEQFF. The CDR3 DNA follows: TGTGCCCGCAGCGTTTTAACAGGGGACAATGAGCAGTTCTTC. The chain couples TRBV14 to TRBJ2-1; 7 positions match TRBD1. This CDR3 has 14 amino acids. CDR1 SGHDN and CDR2 FVKESK come from the germline V gene.

The gene calls are TRBV30 and TRBJ2-5, with TRBD1 matching 9 bases. CDR3 length: 13 amino acids. J was trimmed by 4 bases and V by 0 bases; bases with no gene match: 0. Germline loops: CDR1 GTSNPN, CDR2 SVGIG (reference sequence). The CDR3 nucleotides are TGTGCCTGGAGTGTACAGGGGGCAGAGACCCAGTACTTC. It yields the protein CAWSVQGAETQYF.

The CDR3 loop is CASSPYRLRDRDYGYTF. CDR3 sequence (DNA): TGTGCCAGCAGTCCTTACCGTCTACGGGACAGGGACTATGGCTACACCTTC. The chain is built from TRBV28 and TRBJ1-2; 9 bases fit TRBD1. There are 17 residues in the CDR3. Germline CDR1 is MDHEN and CDR2 is SYDVKM. V was clipped by 5 bases and J by 3 bases; unmatched bases: 13.

The rearrangement uses TRBV9 and TRBJ2-2; 8 bases match TRBD1. The CDR3 is 14 amino acids. Germline values: CDR1 SGDLS, CDR2 YYNGEE. V was clipped by 5 bases and J by 5 bases; unmatched bases: 5. The CDR3 nucleotides read TGTGCCAGCAGGGACAGGGTGGAGACCGGGGAGCTGTTTTTT. This translates into CASRDRVETGELFF.

The J gene is TRBJ1-1, the V gene TRBV30; D gene unclear. Germline V gene lookup returns CDR1 GTSNPN and CDR2 SVGIG (reference sequence). V dropped 6 bases and J dropped 1 base, with 12 bases sitting between them. This CDR3 is built from 13 residues. DNA for the CDR3: TGTGCCTGTTACGACACTCGGAACACTGAAGCTTTCTTT. Translation gives CACYDTRNTEAFF.

The sample holds a few counts of this clone. The rearrangement links TRBV7-9 to TRBJ2-1; TRBD1 matches at 11 bases. Germline loops: CDR1 SEHNR, CDR2 FQNEAQ (reference sequence). Trimming at V came to 4 bases and at J to 8 bases, leaving 7 bases not matched to a gene. The CDR3 has 15 residues. The CDR3 here is CASSYGQGAFDEQFF. The DNA of the CDR3 is TGTGCCAGCAGCTACGGACAGGGGGCTTTCGATGAGCAGTTCTTC.

This chain connects TRBV5-1 to TRBJ2-3, with D possibly being TRBD2 (7 bases). The CDR3 extends over 16 amino acids. CDR1 is SGHRS and CDR2 is YFSETQ in the germline V gene. The V and J ends lost 1 base and 4 bases respectively, with 16 bases between them. The chain's CDR3 is CASSLLGAGDSDTQYF. The CDR3 DNA follows: TGCGCCAGCAGCTTGTTGGGGGCGGGAGACTCAGATACGCAGTATTTT.

The chain has TRBV5-4 and TRBJ1-6, with 7 bases matching TRBD1. The CDR3 sequence is 14 residues long. Germline lookup yields CDR1 SGHNT and CDR2 YYREEE (reference sequence). The ends lost 4 bases at V and 7 bases at J; junction bases unmatched: 5. The CDR3 protein is CASSPGGQNSPLHF. DNA for the CDR3: TGTGCCAGCAGCCCAGGGGGGCAGAATTCACCCCTCCACTTT.

The chain uses TRBV28 and TRBJ1-2; 10 bases are shared with TRBD1. The germline CDR1 and CDR2 sequences are MDHEN and SYDVKM. This CDR3 spans 15 amino acids. J lost 8 bases, V lost 4 bases, and 10 bases had no gene match. DNA of the CDR3: TGTGCCAGCAGTTCTCCGGGACAGGGGCCATTCGGCTACACCTTC. As protein: CASSSPGQGPFGYTF.

This clone was observed once. This chain joins TRBV5-6 and TRBJ2-1; tentative D call: TRBD1 (6 bases). The length of the CDR3 is 12 residues. Trimming removed 1 base at V and 10 bases at J, with 9 bases between. In germline, CDR1 is SGHDT, CDR2 YYEEEE. Written as DNA, the CDR3 is TGTGCCAGCAGCTTGCAGGGGAACGAGCAGTTCTTC. Translation: CASSLQGNEQFF.

About this clone: A much more abundant neighbour one base away suggests this may be a read error. This chain links TRBV5-1 with TRBJ2-7, with TRBD1 identical over 10 bases. Germline CDR1 is SGHRS and CDR2 is YFSETQ. This CDR3 region has 14 residues. The V segment lost 3 bases and the J segment 3 bases; nucleotides outside the gene matches: 3. CDR3 bases: TGCGCCAGCAGCTCCGGGACAGGGGACTACGAGCAGTACTTC. As protein: CASSSGTGDYEQYF.

The genes are TRBV19 and TRBJ2-7, with D possibly matching TRBD2 (7 bases). The germline V gene encodes CDR1 LNHDA and CDR2 SQIVND (reference sequence). This CDR3 has 13 residues. Trimming took 5 bases from V and 5 from J, leaving 13 bases between them. CDR3: CASSPGGGDEQYF. CDR3 nucleotides: TGTGCCAGTAGTCCAGGCGGGGGCGACGAGCAGTACTTC.

The V gene is TRBV2, the J gene TRBJ1-5; D may be TRBD1 (6 bases). Looked up from germline, CDR1 is SNHLY and CDR2 is FYNNEI. V lost 8 bases, J lost 3 bases, and 11 bases lay in between. The CDR3 sequence is 13 residues long. The CDR3 here is CASRPGVNQPQHF. DNA of the CDR3: TGTGCCAGCCGGCCAGGGGTCAATCAGCCCCAGCATTTT.

This clone was seen a single time. The genes are TRBV2 and TRBJ2-7; 11 bases are shared with TRBD2. The junction had 8 bases not matched to a gene; V was cut back by 6 bases and J by 7 bases. The CDR3 extends over 14 amino acids. Germline loops: CDR1 SNHLY, CDR2 FYNNEI. In nucleotides, the CDR3 is TGTGCCAGCAGGATAGCGGGAGGGCCTCGAGAGCAGTACTTC. This codes for CASRIAGGPREQYF. Variable domain in full (rest from reference TRBV2 and TRBJ2-7): EPEVTQTPSHQVTQMGQEVILRCVPISNHLYFYWYRQILGQKVEFLVSFYNNEISEKSEIFDDQFSVERPDGSNFTLKIRSTKLEDSAMYFCASRIAGGPREQYFGPGTRLTVT.

The rearrangement joins TRBV5-6 to TRBJ1-5, with TRBD1 identical over 7 bases. This CDR3 comprises 18 residues. Germline V gene lookup returns CDR1 SGHDT and CDR2 YYEEEE. The J segment lost 1 base and the V segment lost 4 bases, leaving 14 bases of the junction unmatched. The CDR3 is CASSLGADRDLSNQPQHF. The CDR3 bases are TGTGCCAGCAGCCTTGGCGCTGACAGGGATTTAAGCAATCAGCCCCAGCATTTT.

This rearrangement joins TRBV11-3 to TRBJ2-1; the match to TRBD2 covers 11 bases. CDR1 SGHNT and CDR2 YENEEA come from the germline V gene. This CDR3 comprises 19 residues. V lost 1 base and J lost 0; bases outside the gene matches: 8. The CDR3 DNA sequence: TGTGCCAGCAGCTTAGGCGGGTATACTAGCGGGAGCTCCTACAATGAGCAGTTCTTC. It is translated as CASSLGGYTSGSSYNEQFF.

The V and J genes are TRBV12-3 or TRBV12-4 and TRBJ2-7; D is uncertain. The CDR3 contains 11 residues. V was cut by 6 bases and J by 5 bases, with 8 bases left in between. The CDR3 bases are TGTGCCAGCAGACGACACGACGAGCAGTACTTC. It encodes CASRRHDEQYF.